A selection of T cell receptor beta chains follows, all from one sample in a study of cytomegalovirus exposure and HLA in healthy donors. Some clones are missing from TCRdb's copy, which holds only in-frame ones; the method was immunoSEQ multiplex PCR. The repertoire table contains 80,000 to 100,000 clones. The sequenced sample consisted of PBMCs. These receptors came from a man aged 50 to 59 in good health and CMV-seropositive. The CDR3 runs from the conserved cysteine through the conserved F or W. Fields, in order: D gene, J gene, CDR3 length, V gene, CDR3 protein, CDR3 DNA. D genes are given only for firm matches.

d_call: -
j_call: TRBJ1-4
cdr3_length: 14
v_call: TRBV30
cdr3_aa: CAWSRGSGNEKLFF
cdr3_nt: TGTGCCTGGAGTAGAGGCTCTGGTAATGAAAAACTGTTTTTT

d_call: -
j_call: TRBJ1-1
cdr3_length: 12
v_call: TRBV29-1
cdr3_aa: CSVAGRATEAFF
cdr3_nt: TGCAGCGTTGCCGGGAGAGCCACTGAAGCTTTCTTT

d_call: -
j_call: TRBJ2-2
cdr3_length: 15
v_call: TRBV2
cdr3_aa: CASRAGQGITGELFF
cdr3_nt: TGTGCCAGCAGGGCCGGGCAGGGGATCACCGGGGAGCTGTTTTTT

d_call: -
j_call: TRBJ2-7
cdr3_length: 11
v_call: TRBV13
cdr3_aa: CASSLDNEQYF
cdr3_nt: TGTGCCAGCAGCCTTGACAACGAGCAGTACTTC

d_call: TRBD1
j_call: TRBJ1-1
cdr3_length: 15
v_call: TRBV28
cdr3_aa: CASKLSGRGFTEAFF
cdr3_nt: TGTGCCAGCAAGTTATCGGGCAGGGGGTTCACTGAAGCTTTCTTT

d_call: -
j_call: TRBJ1-1
cdr3_length: 15
v_call: TRBV28
cdr3_aa: CASGGAGAGNTEAFF
cdr3_nt: TGTGCCAGCGGTGGTGCAGGGGCAGGGAACACTGAAGCTTTCTTT

d_call: -
j_call: TRBJ1-2
cdr3_length: 12
v_call: TRBV7-2
cdr3_aa: CASSDGRAGYTF
cdr3_nt: TGTGCCAGCAGCGACGGGCGGGCTGGCTACACCTTC

d_call: -
j_call: TRBJ2-7
cdr3_length: 15
v_call: TRBV1
cdr3_aa: CTSSQDRPGESEQYF
cdr3_nt: TGCACCAGCAGCCAAGACCGGCCAGGGGAATCAGAGCAGTACTTC

d_call: -
j_call: TRBJ2-1
cdr3_length: 17
v_call: TRBV4-2
cdr3_aa: CASSQVTDYHVYNEQFF
cdr3_nt: TGTGCCAGCAGCCAAGTAACCGACTACCATGTATACAATGAGCAGTTCTTC

d_call: -
j_call: TRBJ1-1
cdr3_length: 12
v_call: TRBV7-9
cdr3_aa: CASSRGGTEAFF
cdr3_nt: TGTGCCAGCAGCAGGGGTGGGACTGAAGCTTTCTTT

d_call: -
j_call: TRBJ2-2
cdr3_length: 15
v_call: TRBV4-3
cdr3_aa: CASSQATTYTGELFF
cdr3_nt: TGCGCCAGCAGCCAAGCTACTACATACACCGGGGAGCTGTTTTTT

d_call: TRBD2
j_call: TRBJ2-1
cdr3_length: 15
v_call: TRBV9
cdr3_aa: CASSVGGSGSPEQFF
cdr3_nt: TGTGCCAGCAGCGTAGGTGGTAGCGGGAGTCCTGAGCAGTTCTTC

d_call: -
j_call: TRBJ2-3
cdr3_length: 14
v_call: TRBV12-5
cdr3_aa: CASGFLPAADTQYF
cdr3_nt: TGTGCTAGTGGTTTCCTCCCCGCGGCAGATACGCAGTATTTT

d_call: -
j_call: TRBJ2-1
cdr3_length: 16
v_call: TRBV5-6
cdr3_aa: CASSLVMGRDINEQFF
cdr3_nt: TGTGCCAGCAGCTTGGTTATGGGCCGGGACATCAATGAGCAGTTCTTC

d_call: -
j_call: TRBJ1-3
cdr3_length: 16
v_call: TRBV28
cdr3_aa: CASTHNVGASENTIYF
cdr3_nt: TGTGCCAGCACCCACAACGTAGGGGCATCGGAAAACACCATATATTTT

d_call: -
j_call: TRBJ2-5
cdr3_length: 16
v_call: TRBV7-9
cdr3_aa: CASSYPWLAAQETQYF
cdr3_nt: TGTGCCAGCAGCTACCCCTGGTTAGCGGCCCAAGAGACCCAGTACTTC

d_call: TRBD2
j_call: TRBJ2-1
cdr3_length: 17
v_call: TRBV4-1
cdr3_aa: CASSQDGTSGDYNEQFF
cdr3_nt: TGCGCCAGCAGCCAAGACGGGACTAGCGGAGATTACAATGAGCAGTTCTTC

d_call: -
j_call: TRBJ1-5
cdr3_length: 13
v_call: TRBV30
cdr3_aa: CAWGGNGNQPQHF
cdr3_nt: TGTGCCTGGGGGGGCAATGGCAATCAGCCCCAGCATTTT

d_call: -
j_call: TRBJ1-4
cdr3_length: 16
v_call: TRBV11-3
cdr3_aa: CASSSRGVIGHEKLFF
cdr3_nt: TGTGCCAGCAGCTCACGGGGGGTCATCGGGCATGAAAAACTGTTTTTT

d_call: TRBD2
j_call: TRBJ2-1
cdr3_length: 16
v_call: TRBV9
cdr3_aa: CASSGLLAGRTGEQFF
cdr3_nt: TGTGCCAGCAGCGGCTTACTAGCGGGAAGAACCGGGGAGCAGTTCTTC

d_call: -
j_call: TRBJ2-5
cdr3_length: 14
v_call: TRBV30
cdr3_aa: CAWSDGRDQETQYF
cdr3_nt: TGTGCCTGGAGTGACGGCAGGGATCAAGAGACCCAGTACTTC

d_call: -
j_call: TRBJ2-3
cdr3_length: 16
v_call: TRBV5-1
cdr3_aa: CASSLVRRAITDTQYF
cdr3_nt: TGCGCCAGCAGCTTGGTTCGCAGGGCTATCACAGATACGCAGTATTTT

d_call: -
j_call: TRBJ1-3
cdr3_length: 14
v_call: TRBV6-5
cdr3_aa: CASSLGQLGNTIYF
cdr3_nt: TGTGCCAGCAGTCTAGGACAGCTTGGAAACACCATATATTTT

d_call: -
j_call: TRBJ1-1
cdr3_length: 11
v_call: TRBV6-6
cdr3_aa: CASSYAGSPFF
cdr3_nt: TGTGCCAGCAGTTACGCAGGGTCGCCTTTCTTT

d_call: -
j_call: TRBJ2-7
cdr3_length: 11
v_call: TRBV7-9
cdr3_aa: CASSSKYEQYF
cdr3_nt: TGTGCCAGCAGCTCAAAATACGAGCAGTACTTC

d_call: TRBD1
j_call: TRBJ2-4
cdr3_length: 16
v_call: TRBV5-6
cdr3_aa: CASSSTGVQAKNIQYF
cdr3_nt: TGTGCCAGCAGCTCTACAGGGGTACAGGCCAAAAACATTCAGTACTTC

d_call: -
j_call: TRBJ2-5
cdr3_length: 11
v_call: TRBV7-6
cdr3_aa: CASSSQETQYF
cdr3_nt: TGTGCCAGCAGCTCACAAGAGACCCAGTACTTC

d_call: -
j_call: TRBJ1-2
cdr3_length: 14
v_call: TRBV6-5
cdr3_aa: CASSYPTVDYGYTF
cdr3_nt: TGTGCCAGCAGTTACCCCACAGTGGACTATGGCTACACCTTC

d_call: -
j_call: TRBJ1-1
cdr3_length: 13
v_call: TRBV5-4
cdr3_aa: CASSLVLRGEAFF
cdr3_nt: TGTGCCAGCAGCTTGGTTTTGAGGGGGGAAGCTTTCTTT

d_call: TRBD1
j_call: TRBJ1-1
cdr3_length: 13
v_call: TRBV5-1
cdr3_aa: CASSYGQEAEAFF
cdr3_nt: TGCGCCAGCAGCTACGGACAGGAAGCTGAAGCTTTCTTT

d_call: TRBD1
j_call: TRBJ1-2
cdr3_length: 15
v_call: TRBV6-5
cdr3_aa: CASSYLGTGNYGYTF
cdr3_nt: TGTGCCAGCAGTTACTTAGGGACAGGGAACTATGGCTACACCTTC

d_call: TRBD2
j_call: TRBJ2-1
cdr3_length: 16
v_call: TRBV5-1
cdr3_aa: CASSLQRAGGYNEQFF
cdr3_nt: TGCGCCAGCAGCTTGCAAAGGGCGGGAGGGTACAATGAGCAGTTCTTC

d_call: -
j_call: TRBJ2-3
cdr3_length: 17
v_call: TRBV30
cdr3_aa: CAWNGARVPGGPDTQYF
cdr3_nt: TGTGCCTGGAATGGAGCAAGGGTCCCAGGGGGGCCAGATACGCAGTATTTT

d_call: -
j_call: TRBJ2-3
cdr3_length: 15
v_call: TRBV29-1
cdr3_aa: CSVERVSESTDTQYF
cdr3_nt: TGCAGCGTTGAACGGGTTAGCGAGAGCACAGATACGCAGTATTTT

d_call: TRBD1
j_call: TRBJ1-1
cdr3_length: 14
v_call: TRBV28
cdr3_aa: CASGTGSWNTEAFF
cdr3_nt: TGTGCCAGCGGGACAGGTTCTTGGAACACTGAAGCTTTCTTT

d_call: -
j_call: TRBJ1-1
cdr3_length: 13
v_call: TRBV7-9
cdr3_aa: CASSWTGLAEAFF
cdr3_nt: TGTGCCAGCAGCTGGACGGGATTGGCTGAAGCTTTCTTT

d_call: TRBD1
j_call: TRBJ1-2
cdr3_length: 13
v_call: TRBV7-2
cdr3_aa: CASSPDRGTGYTF
cdr3_nt: TGTGCCAGCAGCCCGGACAGGGGGACAGGCTACACCTTC

d_call: -
j_call: TRBJ2-2
cdr3_length: 13
v_call: TRBV30
cdr3_aa: CAWEWSGTGELFF
cdr3_nt: TGTGCCTGGGAGTGGTCGGGAACCGGGGAGCTGTTTTTT